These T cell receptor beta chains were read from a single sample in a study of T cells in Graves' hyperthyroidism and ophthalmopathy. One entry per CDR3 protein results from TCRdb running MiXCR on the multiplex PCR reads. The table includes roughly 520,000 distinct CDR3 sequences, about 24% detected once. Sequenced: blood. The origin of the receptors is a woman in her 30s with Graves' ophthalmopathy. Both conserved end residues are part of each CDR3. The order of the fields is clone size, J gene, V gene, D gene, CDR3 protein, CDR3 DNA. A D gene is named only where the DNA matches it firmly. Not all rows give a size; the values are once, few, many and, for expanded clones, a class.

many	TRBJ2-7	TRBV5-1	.	CASSLIQDSYEQYF	TGCGCCAGCAGCTTGATCCAGGACTCCTACGAGCAGTACTTC
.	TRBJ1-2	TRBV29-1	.	CSVVGQGSSYGYTF	TGCAGCGTTGTAGGCCAGGGCAGTAGCTATGGCTACACCTTC
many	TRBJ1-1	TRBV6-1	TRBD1	CASNRDRASEAFF	TGTGCCAGCAACAGAGACAGGGCCTCTGAAGCTTTCTTT
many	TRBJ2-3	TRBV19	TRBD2	CASEPIAGGTDTQYF	TGTGCCAGCGAGCCCATAGCGGGGGGCACAGATACGCAGTATTTT
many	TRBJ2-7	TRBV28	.	CASSFPRGGHELEQYF	TGTGCCAGCAGTTTCCCGCGTGGGGGCCACGAGTTGGAGCAGTACTTC
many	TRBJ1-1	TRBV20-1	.	CSARSTTDRLTEAFF	TGCAGTGCTAGATCTACTACGGACAGACTTACTGAAGCTTTCTTT
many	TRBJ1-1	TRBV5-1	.	CASSLEPVGEAFF	TGCGCCAGCAGCTTGGAGCCAGTGGGTGAAGCTTTCTTT
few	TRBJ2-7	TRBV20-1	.	CSARVVGPVGQYF	TGCAGTGCTAGGGTAGTGGGACCCGTTGGGCAGTACTTC
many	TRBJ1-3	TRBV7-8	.	CASSLFPTAAPGNTIYF	TGTGCCAGCAGCTTATTTCCAACAGCTGCTCCTGGAAACACCATATATTTT
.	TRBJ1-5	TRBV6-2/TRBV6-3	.	CASSYSIGQAIDQPQHF	TGTGCCAGCAGTTACTCGATCGGGCAAGCGATTGATCAGCCCCAGCATTTT
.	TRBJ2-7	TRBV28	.	CASRSPMDSYDQYF	TGTGCCAGCAGAAGCCCTATGGACTCCTACGATCAGTACTTC
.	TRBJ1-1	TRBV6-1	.	CASSPDRRGTEAFF	TGTGCCAGCAGTCCAGACAGGAGGGGGACTGAAGCTTTCTTT
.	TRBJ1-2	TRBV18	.	CASSPLNRDGYTF	TGTGCCAGCTCACCGCTTAATAGGGATGGCTACACCTTC
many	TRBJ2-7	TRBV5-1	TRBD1	CASSLAGGIYEQYF	TGCGCCAGCAGCTTGGCAGGGGGAATCTACGAGCAGTACTTC
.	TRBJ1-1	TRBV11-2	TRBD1	CASTRQGPSTEAFF	TGTGCCAGCACACGACAGGGCCCAAGCACTGAAGCTTTCTTT
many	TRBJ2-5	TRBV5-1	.	CASSPPGGLGETQYF	TGCGCCAGCAGCCCCCCGGGGGGCCTGGGGGAGACCCAGTACTTC
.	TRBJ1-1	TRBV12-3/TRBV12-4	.	CASIYGRGEAFF	TGTGCCAGCATTTACGGTCGAGGGGAAGCTTTCTTT
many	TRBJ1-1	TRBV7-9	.	CASSLIQGAEAFF	TGTGCCAGCAGCTTAATCCAGGGCGCTGAAGCTTTCTTT
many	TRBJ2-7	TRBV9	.	CASSGDTVGEQYF	TGTGCCAGCAGCGGGGACACCGTCGGGGAGCAGTACTTC
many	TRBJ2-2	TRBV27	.	CASSLEAWTGELFF	TGTGCCAGCAGTTTAGAGGCCTGGACCGGGGAGCTGTTTTTT
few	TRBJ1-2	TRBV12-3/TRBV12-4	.	CASSLDHSNYGYTF	TGTGCCAGCAGTTTAGACCATTCTAACTATGGCTACACCTTC
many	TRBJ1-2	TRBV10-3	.	CAISVGGLGYTF	TGTGCCATCAGTGTAGGAGGTCTTGGCTACACCTTC
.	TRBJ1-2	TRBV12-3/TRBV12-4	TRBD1	CASSLLGQGANYGYTF	TGTGCCAGCAGTTTATTGGGACAGGGCGCCAACTATGGCTACACCTTC
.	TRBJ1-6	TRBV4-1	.	CASSQVARGHNSPLHF	TGCGCCAGCAGCCAAGTCGCCAGGGGACACAATTCACCCCTCCACTTT
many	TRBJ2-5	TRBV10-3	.	CAISEKGRDQETQYF	TGTGCCATCAGTGAGAAAGGCAGGGACCAAGAGACCCAGTACTTC
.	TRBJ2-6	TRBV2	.	CASRLNHQSGANVLTF	TGTGCCAGCAGACTAAATCATCAGTCTGGGGCCAACGTCCTGACTTTC
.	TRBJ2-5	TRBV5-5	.	CASSLADSGGLVTQYF	TGTGCCAGCAGCTTGGCGGACAGCGGTGGCTTAGTGACCCAGTACTTC
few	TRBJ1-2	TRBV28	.	CASSTTDYGYTF	TGTGCCAGCAGTACGACAGACTATGGCTACACCTTC
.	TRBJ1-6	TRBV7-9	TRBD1	CASSPTGDPNSPLHF	TGTGCCAGCAGCCCAACAGGGGATCCTAATTCACCCCTCCACTTT
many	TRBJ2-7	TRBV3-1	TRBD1	CASSQGDRAYF	TGTGCCAGCAGCCAAGGGGACAGGGCGTACTTC
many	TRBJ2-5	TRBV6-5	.	CASSYGTNLQETQYF	TGTGCCAGCAGTTACGGCACTAACCTCCAAGAGACCCAGTACTTC
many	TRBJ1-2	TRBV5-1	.	CASSLGKQWKGPIYGYTF	TGCGCCAGCAGCTTGGGCAAGCAATGGAAGGGCCCGATCTATGGCTACACCTTC
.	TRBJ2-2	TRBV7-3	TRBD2	CASSSQRGLNQGLFF	TGTGCCAGCAGCTCTCAGCGGGGGCTCAACCAAGGGCTGTTTTTT
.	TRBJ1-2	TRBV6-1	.	CASSEQGTTGGYTF	TGTGCCAGCAGTGAACAGGGTACAACGGGGGGCTACACCTTC
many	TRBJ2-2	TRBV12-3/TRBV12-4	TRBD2	CASSSAIAGTNTGELFF	TGTGCCAGCAGTTCCGCGATAGCGGGGACGAACACCGGGGAGCTGTTTTTT
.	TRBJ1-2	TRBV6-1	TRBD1	CASRGQGANYGYTF	TGTGCCAGCAGAGGGCAGGGGGCTAACTATGGCTACACCTTC
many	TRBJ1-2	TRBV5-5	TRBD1	CASSLDRGQASYGYTF	TGTGCCAGCAGCTTGGATCGGGGACAGGCAAGCTATGGCTACACCTTC
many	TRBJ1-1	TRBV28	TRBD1	CASRRGDRGPNTEAFF	TGTGCCAGCAGACGAGGGGACAGAGGACCGAACACTGAAGCTTTCTTT
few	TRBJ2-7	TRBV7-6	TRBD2	CASSQEVGGLHEQYF	TGTGCCAGCAGCCAAGAAGTGGGAGGGCTGCACGAGCAGTACTTC
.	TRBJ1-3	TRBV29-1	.	CSVEDPFGNTIYF	TGCAGCGTTGAAGATCCGTTCGGAAACACCATATATTTT
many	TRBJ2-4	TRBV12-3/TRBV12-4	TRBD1	CASSLDRNIKYF	TGTGCCAGCAGCCTGGACAGGAACATTAAGTACTTC
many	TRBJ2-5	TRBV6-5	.	CASSYKGSETQYF	TGTGCCAGCAGTTACAAAGGGAGTGAGACCCAGTACTTC
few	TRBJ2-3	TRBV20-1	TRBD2	CSASSPGLAPDTQYF	TGCAGTGCTAGTTCGCCGGGACTAGCTCCAGATACGCAGTATTTT
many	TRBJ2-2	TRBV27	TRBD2	CASSLAGANTGELFF	TGCGCCAGCAGCTTAGCGGGGGCGAACACCGGGGAGCTGTTTTTT
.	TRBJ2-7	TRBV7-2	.	CASSTGTNDYEQYF	TGTGCCAGCAGCACCGGGACCAACGACTACGAGCAGTACTTC
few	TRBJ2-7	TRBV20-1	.	CSARDGKGAYEQYF	TGCAGTGCTAGAGATGGCAAGGGGGCCTACGAGCAGTACTTC
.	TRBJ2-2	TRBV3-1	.	CASSQNRDTGELFF	TGTGCCAGCAGCCAAAATCGGGACACCGGGGAGCTGTTTTTT
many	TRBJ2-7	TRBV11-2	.	CASSLDGRADLSYEQYF	TGTGCCAGCAGCTTAGATGGGCGGGCCGATCTCTCCTACGAGCAGTACTTC
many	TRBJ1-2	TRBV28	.	CASSLGAGGGYTF	TGTGCCAGCAGTTTAGGGGCTGGGGGTGGCTACACCTTC
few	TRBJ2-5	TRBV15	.	CATSDRAGPKETQYF	TGTGCCACCAGCGACCGGGCAGGGCCCAAAGAGACCCAGTACTTC
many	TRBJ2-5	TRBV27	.	CASKGAQETQYF	TGTGCCAGCAAGGGAGCCCAAGAGACCCAGTACTTC
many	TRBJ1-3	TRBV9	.	CASSADISGNTIYF	TGTGCCAGCAGCGCCGACATATCAGGAAACACCATATATTTT
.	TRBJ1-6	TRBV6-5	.	CASSYSAGRSPLHF	TGTGCCAGCAGTTACTCCGCAGGTCGTTCACCCCTCCACTTT
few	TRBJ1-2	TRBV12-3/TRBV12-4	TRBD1	CASSSRDRQPVGYTF	TGTGCCAGCAGTTCGAGGGACAGACAGCCGGTTGGCTACACCTTC